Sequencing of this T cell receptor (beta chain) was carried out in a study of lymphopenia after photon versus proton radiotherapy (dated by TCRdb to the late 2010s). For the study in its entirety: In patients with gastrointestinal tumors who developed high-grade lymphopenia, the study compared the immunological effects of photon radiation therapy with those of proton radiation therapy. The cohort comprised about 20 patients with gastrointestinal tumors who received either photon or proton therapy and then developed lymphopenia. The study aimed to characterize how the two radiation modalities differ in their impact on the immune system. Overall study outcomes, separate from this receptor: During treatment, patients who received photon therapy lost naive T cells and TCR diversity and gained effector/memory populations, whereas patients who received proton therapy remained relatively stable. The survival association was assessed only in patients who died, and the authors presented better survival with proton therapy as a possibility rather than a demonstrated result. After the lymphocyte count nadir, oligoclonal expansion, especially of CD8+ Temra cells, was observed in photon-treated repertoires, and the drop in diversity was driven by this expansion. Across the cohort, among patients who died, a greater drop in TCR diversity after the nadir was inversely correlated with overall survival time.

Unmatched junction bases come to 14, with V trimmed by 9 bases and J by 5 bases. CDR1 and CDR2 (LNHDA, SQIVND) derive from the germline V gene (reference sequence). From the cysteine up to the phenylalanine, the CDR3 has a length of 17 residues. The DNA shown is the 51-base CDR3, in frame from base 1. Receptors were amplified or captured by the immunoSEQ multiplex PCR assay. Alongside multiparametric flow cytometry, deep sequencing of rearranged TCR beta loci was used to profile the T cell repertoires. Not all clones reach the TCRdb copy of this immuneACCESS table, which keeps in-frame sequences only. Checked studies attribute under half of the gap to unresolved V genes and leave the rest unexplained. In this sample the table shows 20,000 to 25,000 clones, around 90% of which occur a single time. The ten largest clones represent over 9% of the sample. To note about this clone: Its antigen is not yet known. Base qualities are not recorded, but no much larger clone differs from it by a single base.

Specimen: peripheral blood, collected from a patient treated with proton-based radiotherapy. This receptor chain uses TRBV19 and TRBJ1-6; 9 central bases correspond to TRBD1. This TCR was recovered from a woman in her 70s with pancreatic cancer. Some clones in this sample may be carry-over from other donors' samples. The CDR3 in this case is CASKTPGQGKHNSPLHF. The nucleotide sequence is TGTGCCAGCAAAACACCGGGACAGGGAAAGCATAATTCACCCCTCCACTTT.